Following are 15 T cell receptor beta chains from one sample sequenced in a study of T cells in localized non-small cell lung cancer. The method was immunoSEQ multiplex PCR; TCRdb's version includes in-frame clones alone and lacks a portion of them. The data show around 130,000 clones, about 89% seen once. The sequencing used peripheral blood, collected before any cancer treatment. The receptors derive from a female donor of 60 years or more with stage I lung adenocarcinoma.

The gene calls are TRBV12-2 and TRBJ1-5; TRBD1 is taken as the D call from the table, unchecked against the DNA. TRBV12-2 is tagged as a pseudogene. The CDR3 has 19 residues. DNA for the CDR3: TGTGCAAGTCGCTTAGTTTTCGGGACAGGGGTCGATCGCAATCAGCCCCAGCATTTT. Amino acids: CASRLVFGTGVDRNQPQHF.

This chain uses TRBV18 with TRBJ2-5; D is ambiguous. Trimming took 6 bases from V and 2 from J, leaving 4 bases between them. CDR1 is KGHSH, CDR2 LQKENI, per germline. CDR3 length: 11 residues. The CDR3 sequence is CASSLQETQYF. CDR3 DNA sequence: TGTGCCAGCTCTCTTCAAGAGACCCAGTACTTC.

The rearrangement uses TRBV30 and TRBJ2-1, with 9 bases identical to TRBD2. Germline lookup yields CDR1 GTSNPN and CDR2 SVGIG (reference sequence). This CDR3 spans 18 amino acids. Unmatched junction bases numbered 12, after V lost 3 bases and J lost 0 bases. As DNA, the CDR3 is TGTGCCTGGAGCGGGGGGCGCGGGAGGGATCACTCCTACAATGAGCAGTTCTTC. Amino acids: CAWSGGRGRDHSYNEQFF.

V gene TRBV6-6 combines with J gene TRBJ1-3; D remains ambiguous. The CDR3 has 15 residues. The V gene's germline CDR1 is MNHNY and CDR2 SVGAGI (reference sequence). Trimming removed 8 bases at V and 4 bases at J, with 18 bases between. CDR3 region: CASGDPPRRGNTIYF. In DNA form, the CDR3 reads TGTGCCAGCGGGGATCCACCGAGGCGGGGAAACACCATATATTTT.

CDR3 DNA sequence: TGTGCCAGCAGCCAGACTAGCGGGAGGTCGAGTACAGATACGCAGTATTTT. Protein product: CASSQTSGRSSTDTQYF. The genes are TRBV4-2 and TRBJ2-3; 13 nucleotides match TRBD2. V shed 3 bases and J 3 bases; nucleotides not matched to a gene: 6. This CDR3 region has 17 residues. CDR1 is LGHNA, CDR2 YNFKEQ, per germline.

The chain combines TRBV7-6 with TRBJ1-4; maybe TRBD1 (5 bases). In germline, CDR1 is SGHVS, CDR2 FNYEAQ. Trimming cost V 3 bases and J 4 bases, with 12 bases left between them. The CDR3 is 15 amino acids. CDR3 protein: CASSFMGEDNEKLFF. The CDR3 DNA reads as TGTGCCAGCAGCTTCATGGGGGAAGATAATGAAAAACTGTTTTTT.

CDR3 amino acids: CASSLATSQPSYEQYF. The CDR3 DNA is TGTGCCAGCAGCTTAGCAACTAGCCAACCGTCCTACGAGCAGTACTTC. The rearrangement joins TRBV7-6 to TRBJ2-7; D is possibly TRBD2 (6 bases). Trimming removed 0 bases from V and 1 base from J, with 13 bases in between. Germline V lookup: CDR1 SGHVS, CDR2 FNYEAQ. This CDR3 has 16 residues.

In its sample, this clone was seen once. This chain connects TRBV7-8 to TRBJ2-3; D ambiguous. The germline gives CDR1 SGHVS, CDR2 FQNEAQ. Trimming removed 3 bases from V and 2 bases from J, with 12 bases in between. The CDR3 has 15 amino acids. CDR3 nucleotides: TGTGCCAGCAGCTTTGGATGGTTAAACACAGATACGCAGTATTTT. This translates into CASSFGWLNTDTQYF.

V gene TRBV7-8 combines with J gene TRBJ2-1; D perhaps matches TRBD2 (5 bases). The CDR3 loop spans 15 amino acids. V was pared by 2 bases and J by 3 bases, with 11 bases between. Germline values: CDR1 SGHVS, CDR2 FQNEAQ. The chain's CDR3 is CASSLFRGDYNEQFF. CDR3 in DNA: TGTGCCAGCAGCTTATTCCGGGGAGACTACAATGAGCAGTTCTTC.

A few counts support this clone. V usage is TRBV28 and J usage is TRBJ2-7; D is perhaps TRBD1 (6 bases). Germline CDR1 and CDR2: MDHEN and SYDVKM. The CDR3 sequence is 14 residues long. V dropped 6 bases and J dropped 2 bases, with 14 bases sitting between them. CDR3 nucleotides: TGTGCCAGCAGATGGACAGTACGAACCTACGAGCAGTACTTC. Encoded protein: CASRWTVRTYEQYF.

This CDR3 is CATTLPGLGANVLTF. The DNA of the CDR3 is TGTGCCACCACGCTCCCGGGTCTTGGGGCCAACGTCCTGACTTTC. This sequence joins TRBV28 and TRBJ2-6; D is uncertain. Germline CDR1 and CDR2: MDHEN and SYDVKM. The CDR3 length is 15 residues. V dropped 10 bases and J dropped 3 bases, with 16 bases sitting between them.

The chain joins TRBV4-1 to TRBJ2-3, with D unclear. Germline V gives CDR1 MGHRA, CDR2 YSYEKL. This CDR3 spans 16 amino acids. The V end lost 4 bases, the J end lost 8 bases, and 22 bases lay between the germline ends. The CDR3 loop reads CASSPLDMGLRGTQYF. The CDR3 nucleotides read TGCGCCAGCAGCCCCCTAGATATGGGTCTTCGAGGTACGCAGTATTTT.

In DNA form, the CDR3 reads TGTGCCAGCAGTGAAGCGGACAGATCCAGCATCTATGGCTACACCTTC. Amino acid sequence: CASSEADRSSIYGYTF. The chain carries TRBV6-1 and TRBJ1-2, with a tentative D call TRBD1 (6 bases). Germline CDR1 is MNHNS and CDR2 is SASEGT. There are 16 residues in the CDR3. V was shortened by 0 bases and J by 4 bases, with 15 bases between the two germline ends.

The rearrangement joins TRBV29-1 to TRBJ2-2, with a possible D match to TRBD1 (6 bases). Looked up from germline, CDR1 is SQVTM and CDR2 is ANQGSEA. V was shortened by 6 bases and J by 1 base, with 12 bases between the two germline ends. CDR3 length: 14 residues. The CDR3 DNA is TGCAGCGTCGAACAGACAGGGAACACCGGGGAGCTGTTTTTT. The encoded protein is CSVEQTGNTGELFF.

This chain uses TRBV7-9 with TRBJ2-3, with TRBD2 as a possible D gene (5 bases). CDR3 length: 14 residues. The V gene's germline CDR1 is SEHNR and CDR2 FQNEAQ (reference sequence). V was shortened by 4 bases and J by 5 bases, with 13 bases between the two germline ends. CDR3 DNA sequence: TGTGCCAGCAGCTCTTATGGAGGCGGAGATACGCAGTATTTT. Residues: CASSSYGGGDTQYF.